The source of this TCR beta chain is a study of T cell responses to AZD1222 COVID-19 vaccine. Regarding the study as a whole: The donors showed a predominance of white British ancestry and of females, with possible underestimation of clonal diversity.

A word on this clone: The antigen remains unidentified.

Profiled with immunoSEQ multiplex PCR; TCRdb holds only in-frame clones, not every one. The profile shows some 170,000 clones, roughly 92% of them singletons. Germline CDR1 and CDR2: SGHRS and YFSETQ. Germline trimming cut 0 bases from V and 7 bases from J; bases unmatched to any gene: 4. The CDR3 runs 15 residues. The chain combines TRBV5-1 with TRBJ1-5, with TRBD1 matching over 10 bases. This receptor was taken from an adult in good health. This sample comprised peripheral blood, obtained on day 0 of AZD1222 vaccination. The CDR3 loop is CASSLGTGGLQPQHF. DNA of the CDR3: TGCGCCAGCAGCTTGGGGACAGGGGGGTTGCAGCCCCAGCATTTT. Based on the CDR3 plus reference TRBV5-1 and TRBJ1-5, the full variable domain is KAGVTQTPRYLIKTRGQQVTLSCSPISGHRSVSWYQQTPGQGLQFLFEYFSETQRNKGNFPGRFSGRQFSNSRSEMNVSTLELGDSALYLCASSLGTGGLQPQHFGDGTRLSIL.